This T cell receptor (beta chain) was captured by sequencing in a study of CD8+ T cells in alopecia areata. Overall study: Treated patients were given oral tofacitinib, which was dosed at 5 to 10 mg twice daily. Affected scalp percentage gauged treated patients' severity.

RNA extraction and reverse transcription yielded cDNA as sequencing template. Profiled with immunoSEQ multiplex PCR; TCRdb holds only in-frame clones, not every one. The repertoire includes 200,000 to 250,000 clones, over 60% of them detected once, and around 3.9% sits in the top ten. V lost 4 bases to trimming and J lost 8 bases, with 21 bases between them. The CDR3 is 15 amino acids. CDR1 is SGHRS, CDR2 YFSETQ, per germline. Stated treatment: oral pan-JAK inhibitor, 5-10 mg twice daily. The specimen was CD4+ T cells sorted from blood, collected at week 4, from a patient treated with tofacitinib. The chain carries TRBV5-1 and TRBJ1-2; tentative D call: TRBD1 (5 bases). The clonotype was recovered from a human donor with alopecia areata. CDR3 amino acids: CASSPGGGGPSGYTF. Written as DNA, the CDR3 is TGCGCCAGCAGCCCCGGTGGGGGAGGACCGTCGGGCTACACCTTC.